The rows below give T cell receptor beta chains drawn from one sample of a study of control samples from healthy donors and cancer patients. The method was immunoSEQ multiplex PCR; TCRdb's version includes in-frame clones alone and lacks a portion of them. The sample lists about 110,000 clones, 75% to 90% occurring once. The sequencing input was blood. These receptors were obtained from a woman in her forties or fifties in good health. Both conserved end residues are part of each CDR3. Fields, in order: D gene, V gene, J gene, clone size, CDR3 protein, CDR3 DNA. D genes are given only for firm matches. Size values are once, few and many counts, or a class for expanded clones, and some rows have none.

D gene: TRBD2
V gene: TRBV14
J gene: TRBJ2-5
clone size: once
CDR3 protein: CASSARQREWSQYF
CDR3 DNA: TGTGCCAGCAGCGCGAGACAGCGGGAGTGGTCCCAGTACTTC

D gene: -
V gene: TRBV7-9
J gene: TRBJ2-3
clone size: -
CDR3 protein: CASSLKSRIGAADTQYF
CDR3 DNA: TGTGCCAGCAGCTTAAAATCCAGGATTGGCGCCGCGGATACGCAGTATTTT

D gene: -
V gene: TRBV6-5
J gene: TRBJ2-7
clone size: few
CDR3 protein: CASSPDASYEQYF
CDR3 DNA: TGTGCCAGCAGCCCGGACGCCTCCTACGAGCAGTACTTC

D gene: -
V gene: TRBV6-6
J gene: TRBJ2-2
clone size: -
CDR3 protein: CASSYGRSPPGELFF
CDR3 DNA: TGTGCCAGCAGTTACGGGAGATCCCCTCCCGGGGAGCTGTTTTTT

D gene: -
V gene: TRBV13
J gene: TRBJ2-5
clone size: -
CDR3 protein: CASLRTGLVMETQYF
CDR3 DNA: TGTGCCAGCCTAAGAACAGGGTTGGTTATGGAGACCCAGTACTTC

D gene: -
V gene: TRBV7-8
J gene: TRBJ1-2
clone size: -
CDR3 protein: CASSLASGVTYGYTF
CDR3 DNA: TGTGCCAGCAGCTTAGCGTCAGGGGTTACCTATGGCTACACCTTC

D gene: TRBD2
V gene: TRBV3-1/TRBV3-2
J gene: TRBJ2-5
clone size: -
CDR3 protein: CASSQATSGGGAETQYF
CDR3 DNA: TGTGCCAGCAGCCAGGCTACTAGCGGGGGGGGCGCAGAGACCCAGTACTTC

D gene: -
V gene: TRBV18
J gene: TRBJ1-1
clone size: -
CDR3 protein: CASSPRAGGLGNTEAFF
CDR3 DNA: TGTGCCAGCTCACCACGGGCTGGGGGGCTTGGTAACACTGAAGCTTTCTTT

D gene: TRBD1
V gene: TRBV6-5
J gene: TRBJ2-4
clone size: -
CDR3 protein: CASRTGWDKNIQYF
CDR3 DNA: TGTGCCAGCCGGACAGGGTGGGACAAAAACATTCAGTACTTC

D gene: -
V gene: TRBV15
J gene: TRBJ2-1
clone size: -
CDR3 protein: CATSRDFRDGSEQFF
CDR3 DNA: TGTGCCACCAGCAGAGATTTCAGGGATGGGAGTGAGCAGTTCTTC

D gene: -
V gene: TRBV7-2
J gene: TRBJ1-5
clone size: -
CDR3 protein: CASSTRRDNQPQHF
CDR3 DNA: TGTGCCAGCAGCACCCGACGGGACAATCAGCCCCAGCATTTT

D gene: -
V gene: TRBV19
J gene: TRBJ2-3
clone size: once
CDR3 protein: CASSSLAEGPVTDTQYF
CDR3 DNA: TGTGCCAGTAGTTCCCTCGCGGAGGGCCCCGTCACAGATACGCAGTATTTT

D gene: TRBD1
V gene: TRBV18
J gene: TRBJ2-4
clone size: -
CDR3 protein: CASSPQSGWTGERLAKNIQYF
CDR3 DNA: TGTGCCAGCTCACCTCAATCGGGCTGGACAGGGGAGAGACTAGCCAAAAACATTCAGTACTTC

D gene: -
V gene: TRBV6-4
J gene: TRBJ1-1
clone size: -
CDR3 protein: CASKKTGNTEAFF
CDR3 DNA: TGTGCCAGCAAGAAGACAGGGAACACTGAAGCTTTCTTT

D gene: TRBD1
V gene: TRBV7-6
J gene: TRBJ1-4
clone size: -
CDR3 protein: CASSLKTGSGNEKLFF
CDR3 DNA: TGTGCCAGCAGCTTAAAGACAGGGTCGGGGAATGAAAAACTGTTTTTT

D gene: TRBD1
V gene: TRBV2
J gene: TRBJ2-2
clone size: -
CDR3 protein: CASNRDRRGAGELFF
CDR3 DNA: TGTGCCAGCAACCGGGACAGGCGAGGGGCCGGGGAGCTGTTTTTT

D gene: -
V gene: TRBV3-1/TRBV3-2
J gene: TRBJ1-1
clone size: -
CDR3 protein: CASSQVSGADTEAFF
CDR3 DNA: TGTGCCAGCAGCCAAGTATCAGGGGCGGACACTGAAGCTTTCTTT

D gene: -
V gene: TRBV6-5
J gene: TRBJ1-1
clone size: -
CDR3 protein: CASSLQGGGTEAFF
CDR3 DNA: TGTGCCAGCAGTCTACAGGGTGGGGGCACTGAAGCTTTCTTT

D gene: -
V gene: TRBV29-1
J gene: TRBJ2-1
clone size: -
CDR3 protein: CSARHQGAKVSNEQFF
CDR3 DNA: TGCAGCGCGAGGCATCAAGGGGCAAAAGTAAGCAATGAGCAGTTCTTC

D gene: -
V gene: TRBV24-1
J gene: TRBJ1-2
clone size: -
CDR3 protein: CATSAEVRGGYTF
CDR3 DNA: TGTGCCACCAGTGCCGAGGTCCGCGGAGGCTACACCTTC

D gene: TRBD1
V gene: TRBV30
J gene: TRBJ1-2
clone size: once
CDR3 protein: CAWSETGGSGYGYTF
CDR3 DNA: TGTGCCTGGAGCGAGACAGGGGGCAGTGGCTATGGCTACACCTTC

D gene: -
V gene: TRBV5-6
J gene: TRBJ1-2
clone size: hyperexpanded
CDR3 protein: CASSPGTYGGGGYTF
CDR3 DNA: TGTGCCAGCAGCCCGGGGACATACGGCGGTGGTGGCTACACCTTC

D gene: -
V gene: TRBV11-2
J gene: TRBJ1-2
clone size: -
CDR3 protein: CASSSILTGPGGYTF
CDR3 DNA: TGTGCCAGCAGCTCAATACTTACAGGACCGGGTGGCTACACCTTC

D gene: -
V gene: TRBV28
J gene: TRBJ1-1
clone size: -
CDR3 protein: CASSGGYTEAFF
CDR3 DNA: TGTGCCAGCAGTGGGGGGTACACTGAAGCTTTCTTT

D gene: TRBD1
V gene: TRBV13
J gene: TRBJ2-6
clone size: few
CDR3 protein: CASSVDRGPTGANVLTF
CDR3 DNA: TGTGCCAGCAGCGTCGACAGGGGCCCCACCGGGGCCAACGTCCTGACTTTC

D gene: -
V gene: TRBV19
J gene: TRBJ1-1
clone size: few
CDR3 protein: CASSQDRTTEAFF
CDR3 DNA: TGTGCCAGTAGTCAAGACAGGACCACTGAAGCTTTCTTT

D gene: -
V gene: TRBV19
J gene: TRBJ2-1
clone size: -
CDR3 protein: CASSIGTQKYNEQFF
CDR3 DNA: TGTGCCAGTAGTATAGGGACTCAGAAATACAATGAGCAGTTCTTC

D gene: -
V gene: TRBV5-4
J gene: TRBJ2-5
clone size: -
CDR3 protein: CASSLPRETQYF
CDR3 DNA: TGTGCCAGCAGCTTACCCAGGGAGACCCAGTACTTC

D gene: -
V gene: TRBV2
J gene: TRBJ2-7
clone size: once
CDR3 protein: CASSEVLRSSYEQYF
CDR3 DNA: TGTGCCAGCAGTGAAGTACTTAGGAGCTCCTACGAGCAGTACTTC

D gene: TRBD2
V gene: TRBV19
J gene: TRBJ2-1
clone size: -
CDR3 protein: CASSSSGSYNEQFF
CDR3 DNA: TGTGCCAGTAGTTCTAGCGGGAGCTACAATGAGCAGTTCTTC

D gene: -
V gene: TRBV7-2
J gene: TRBJ1-5
clone size: -
CDR3 protein: CASSLSGTYSNQPQHF
CDR3 DNA: TGTGCCAGCAGCTTATCAGGGACCTATAGCAATCAGCCCCAGCATTTT

D gene: -
V gene: TRBV7-9
J gene: TRBJ1-1
clone size: -
CDR3 protein: CASSRTANTEAFF
CDR3 DNA: TGTGCCAGCAGCAGGACGGCGAACACTGAAGCTTTCTTT

D gene: -
V gene: TRBV6-6
J gene: TRBJ2-3
clone size: -
CDR3 protein: CASSKLATDTQYF
CDR3 DNA: TGTGCCAGCAGTAAACTAGCTACAGATACGCAGTATTTT

D gene: -
V gene: TRBV5-1
J gene: TRBJ2-2
clone size: -
CDR3 protein: CASSLGSPNTGELFF
CDR3 DNA: TGCGCCAGCAGCTTGGGCAGTCCGAACACCGGGGAGCTGTTTTTT

D gene: -
V gene: TRBV30
J gene: TRBJ2-1
clone size: -
CDR3 protein: CAWSVGTLNEQFF
CDR3 DNA: TGTGCCTGGAGTGTAGGGACCCTTAATGAGCAGTTCTTC

D gene: -
V gene: TRBV5-1
J gene: TRBJ2-7
clone size: -
CDR3 protein: CASSLLLIPYEQYF
CDR3 DNA: TGCGCCAGCAGCTTGCTACTTATTCCCTACGAGCAGTACTTC

D gene: -
V gene: TRBV7-9
J gene: TRBJ1-2
clone size: -
CDR3 protein: CASSLERGSYTF
CDR3 DNA: TGTGCCAGCAGCTTAGAACGGGGGAGCTACACCTTC

D gene: -
V gene: TRBV6-5
J gene: TRBJ1-5
clone size: few
CDR3 protein: CASSYSMGPNQPQHF
CDR3 DNA: TGTGCCAGCAGTTACTCGATGGGGCCCAATCAGCCCCAGCATTTT

D gene: TRBD1
V gene: TRBV27
J gene: TRBJ1-6
clone size: once
CDR3 protein: CASRHRGYAPLHF
CDR3 DNA: TGTGCCAGCAGGCACAGGGGATATGCACCCCTCCACTTT

D gene: -
V gene: TRBV9
J gene: TRBJ2-1
clone size: -
CDR3 protein: CASSPSSLEQFF
CDR3 DNA: TGTGCCAGCAGCCCAAGCTCTTTGGAGCAGTTCTTC

D gene: TRBD2
V gene: TRBV3-1/TRBV3-2
J gene: TRBJ2-4
clone size: -
CDR3 protein: CASSQFKRGGNFAKNIQYF
CDR3 DNA: TGTGCCAGCAGCCAATTCAAGCGGGGGGGGAACTTTGCCAAAAACATTCAGTACTTC

D gene: -
V gene: TRBV21-1
J gene: TRBJ1-5
clone size: -
CDR3 protein: CASSKGSPALYHHQPQHF
CDR3 DNA: TGTGCCAGCAGCAAAGGGTCGCCAGCGCTATACCATCACCAGCCCCAGCATTTT

D gene: -
V gene: TRBV5-1
J gene: TRBJ2-5
clone size: once
CDR3 protein: CASSSTSTGETQYF
CDR3 DNA: TGCGCCAGCAGCTCTACCAGTACGGGGGAGACCCAGTACTTC

D gene: -
V gene: TRBV5-1
J gene: TRBJ1-5
clone size: once
CDR3 protein: CASSLYPGGNQPQHF
CDR3 DNA: TGCGCCAGCAGCTTGTATCCAGGGGGCAATCAGCCCCAGCATTTT

D gene: -
V gene: TRBV9
J gene: TRBJ2-2
clone size: -
CDR3 protein: CASSVDRLQANTGELFF
CDR3 DNA: TGTGCCAGCAGCGTAGATAGGCTACAGGCGAACACCGGGGAGCTGTTTTTT

D gene: -
V gene: TRBV29-1
J gene: TRBJ2-1
clone size: once
CDR3 protein: CSVGQGSSYNEQFF
CDR3 DNA: TGCAGCGTTGGGCAGGGGAGCTCCTACAATGAGCAGTTCTTC

D gene: TRBD2
V gene: TRBV6-5
J gene: TRBJ2-7
clone size: once
CDR3 protein: CASSYSTSGVMYEQYF
CDR3 DNA: TGTGCCAGCAGTTACTCGACTAGCGGGGTTATGTACGAGCAGTACTTC

D gene: -
V gene: TRBV18
J gene: TRBJ1-5
clone size: -
CDR3 protein: CASSPRAGLEGNQPQHF
CDR3 DNA: TGTGCCAGCTCACCACGTGCAGGGCTCGAGGGCAATCAGCCCCAGCATTTT

D gene: -
V gene: TRBV9
J gene: TRBJ2-3
clone size: -
CDR3 protein: CASSVVPTDTQYF
CDR3 DNA: TGTGCCAGCAGCGTAGTGCCCACAGATACGCAGTATTTT